The rows below give T cell receptor beta chains drawn from one sample of a study of T cell responses to AZD1222 COVID-19 vaccine. Profiled with immunoSEQ multiplex PCR; TCRdb holds only in-frame clones, not every one. The table includes about 150,000 clones, roughly nine tenths detected once. The sequencing here drew on peripheral blood, taken on day 0 of AZD1222 vaccination. The source of these receptors is an adult in good health. The CDR3 runs from the conserved cysteine through the conserved F or W. D genes are given only for firm matches. Not all rows give a size; the values are once, few, many and, for expanded clones, a class.

cdr3_aa: CASRKSGQGQEGNYGYTF; cdr3_nt: TGTGCCAGCAGAAAAAGCGGGCAGGGTCAGGAGGGTAACTATGGCTACACCTTC; clone_size: -; j_call: TRBJ1-2; v_call: TRBV21-1; d_call: -
cdr3_aa: CASSERSIPNTEAFF; cdr3_nt: TGTGCCAGCAGTGAACGGTCCATTCCCAACACTGAAGCTTTCTTT; clone_size: -; j_call: TRBJ1-1; v_call: TRBV6-1; d_call: -
cdr3_aa: CASSLAGLNTEAFF; cdr3_nt: TGTGCCAGCAGTTTAGCGGGCTTGAACACTGAAGCTTTCTTT; clone_size: -; j_call: TRBJ1-1; v_call: TRBV27; d_call: -
cdr3_aa: CASKEPGGLAGRNEQFF; cdr3_nt: TGTGCCAGCAAGGAGCCCGGCGGCCTAGCGGGAAGGAATGAGCAGTTCTTC; clone_size: -; j_call: TRBJ2-1; v_call: TRBV2; d_call: TRBD2
cdr3_aa: CASSGAHEQFF; cdr3_nt: TGTGCCAGCAGTGGGGCGCATGAGCAGTTCTTC; clone_size: -; j_call: TRBJ2-1; v_call: TRBV28; d_call: -
cdr3_aa: CASSGDRLEAFF; cdr3_nt: TGTGCCAGCAGTGGGGACAGGCTGGAAGCTTTCTTT; clone_size: -; j_call: TRBJ1-1; v_call: TRBV28; d_call: TRBD1
cdr3_aa: CASSARRRETFSNEQFF; cdr3_nt: TGTGCCAGCAGCGCGCGGCGTCGGGAGACGTTTTCCAATGAGCAGTTCTTC; clone_size: -; j_call: TRBJ2-1; v_call: TRBV7-2; d_call: -
cdr3_aa: CASSYSELGFSYNEQFF; cdr3_nt: TGTGCCAGCAGTTACTCAGAACTAGGATTCTCCTACAATGAGCAGTTCTTC; clone_size: medium-sized; j_call: TRBJ2-1; v_call: TRBV6-2/TRBV6-3; d_call: -
cdr3_aa: CASSSSFGVTSMYEQYF; cdr3_nt: TGTGCCAGCAGCTCGTCTTTTGGGGTCACTAGTATGTACGAGCAGTACTTC; clone_size: -; j_call: TRBJ2-7; v_call: TRBV11-2; d_call: -
cdr3_aa: CASSRSRDRVDQPQHF; cdr3_nt: TGTGCCAGTAGTAGGTCCCGGGACAGGGTCGATCAGCCCCAGCATTTT; clone_size: -; j_call: TRBJ1-5; v_call: TRBV19; d_call: TRBD1
cdr3_aa: CASSYTGTGEAFF; cdr3_nt: TGTGCCAGCAGTTACACAGGGACAGGGGAAGCTTTCTTT; clone_size: -; j_call: TRBJ1-1; v_call: TRBV6-5; d_call: TRBD1
cdr3_aa: CASRIGGFTSGTLREQYF; cdr3_nt: TGTGCCAGCAGGATAGGGGGATTTACTAGCGGGACTCTACGAGAGCAGTACTTC; clone_size: -; j_call: TRBJ2-7; v_call: TRBV28; d_call: TRBD2
cdr3_aa: CASSLDSSPYNEQFF; cdr3_nt: TGTGCCAGCAGTCTCGACAGTTCCCCCTACAATGAGCAGTTCTTC; clone_size: -; j_call: TRBJ2-1; v_call: TRBV27; d_call: -
cdr3_aa: CASSLNPGGNSPLHF; cdr3_nt: TGTGCCAGCAGCTTAAATCCAGGCGGGAATTCACCCCTCCACTTT; clone_size: once; j_call: TRBJ1-6; v_call: TRBV7-3; d_call: -
cdr3_aa: CASRPLGQGALIAGYTF; cdr3_nt: TGTGCCAGCAGACCCCTGGGACAGGGGGCTCTCATCGCTGGCTACACCTTC; clone_size: -; j_call: TRBJ1-2; v_call: TRBV2; d_call: TRBD1
cdr3_aa: CASSISPRSSYNSPLHF; cdr3_nt: TGTGCCAGTAGTATCAGTCCCCGGAGCTCCTATAATTCACCCCTCCACTTT; clone_size: -; j_call: TRBJ1-6; v_call: TRBV19; d_call: -
cdr3_aa: CASSPQVNTEAFF; cdr3_nt: TGTGCCAGCAGCCCACAGGTGAACACTGAAGCTTTCTTT; clone_size: -; j_call: TRBJ1-1; v_call: TRBV7-3; d_call: -
cdr3_aa: CASSPEVLNAYEQYF; cdr3_nt: TGTGCCAGCAGCCCAGAAGTGCTCAACGCCTACGAGCAGTACTTC; clone_size: -; j_call: TRBJ2-7; v_call: TRBV6-5; d_call: -
cdr3_aa: CASSQETGNTIYF; cdr3_nt: TGCGCCAGCAGCCAAGAAACTGGAAACACCATATATTTT; clone_size: -; j_call: TRBJ1-3; v_call: TRBV4-1; d_call: -
cdr3_aa: CASSLNTESGGYTF; cdr3_nt: TGTGCCAGCAGTTTAAACACTGAAAGCGGTGGCTACACCTTC; clone_size: -; j_call: TRBJ1-2; v_call: TRBV28; d_call: -
cdr3_aa: CASSLTDTQYF; cdr3_nt: TGTGCCAGCAGCCTTACAGATACGCAGTATTTT; clone_size: -; j_call: TRBJ2-3; v_call: TRBV7-9; d_call: -
cdr3_aa: CASSPGQGSEAFF; cdr3_nt: TGTGCCAGCAGCCCGGGACAGGGCTCTGAAGCTTTCTTT; clone_size: -; j_call: TRBJ1-1; v_call: TRBV7-9; d_call: TRBD1
cdr3_aa: CASSPSRDRGKLFF; cdr3_nt: TGTGCCAGCAGCCCGTCCCGGGACAGGGGAAAACTGTTTTTT; clone_size: once; j_call: TRBJ1-4; v_call: TRBV2; d_call: TRBD1
cdr3_aa: CASEALVYNEQFF; cdr3_nt: TGTGCCAGCGAGGCATTGGTATACAATGAGCAGTTCTTC; clone_size: -; j_call: TRBJ2-1; v_call: TRBV2; d_call: -
cdr3_aa: CASSLKASGSYEQYF; cdr3_nt: TGCGCCAGCAGCTTGAAAGCTAGCGGATCCTACGAGCAGTACTTC; clone_size: -; j_call: TRBJ2-7; v_call: TRBV5-1; d_call: TRBD2
cdr3_aa: CASSETSGGPDTQYF; cdr3_nt: TGTGCCAGCAGTGAGACTAGCGGGGGCCCAGATACGCAGTATTTT; clone_size: few; j_call: TRBJ2-3; v_call: TRBV6-1; d_call: TRBD2
cdr3_aa: CASSAVWAVGADTQYF; cdr3_nt: TGTGCCAGCAGCGCAGTTTGGGCGGTAGGTGCAGATACGCAGTATTTT; clone_size: -; j_call: TRBJ2-3; v_call: TRBV7-6; d_call: -
cdr3_aa: CAWSVQEASPLHF; cdr3_nt: TGTGCCTGGAGTGTTCAGGAGGCTTCACCCCTCCACTTT; clone_size: -; j_call: TRBJ1-6; v_call: TRBV30; d_call: -
cdr3_aa: CASSPGVPDTQYF; cdr3_nt: TGTGCCAGCAGCCCAGGTGTACCAGATACGCAGTATTTT; clone_size: -; j_call: TRBJ2-3; v_call: TRBV7-2; d_call: -
cdr3_aa: CASSLLLAGGEQYF; cdr3_nt: TGTGCCAGCAGTTTACTGCTAGCGGGAGGCGAGCAGTACTTC; clone_size: once; j_call: TRBJ2-7; v_call: TRBV28; d_call: TRBD2
cdr3_aa: CASRTLLSNTEAFF; cdr3_nt: TGTGCCAGCAGGACCTTACTTTCGAACACTGAAGCTTTCTTT; clone_size: -; j_call: TRBJ1-1; v_call: TRBV28; d_call: -
cdr3_aa: CASSYVQGGYEQYF; cdr3_nt: TGTGCCAGCAGTTACGTCCAGGGGGGTTACGAGCAGTACTTC; clone_size: -; j_call: TRBJ2-7; v_call: TRBV6-5; d_call: -
cdr3_aa: CASSFAGAGEQYF; cdr3_nt: TGTGCCAGCAGTTTTGCGGGAGCTGGGGAGCAGTACTTC; clone_size: -; j_call: TRBJ2-7; v_call: TRBV2; d_call: TRBD2
cdr3_aa: CASSPGTGGYEQYF; cdr3_nt: TGTGCCAGCAGCCCCGGGACAGGGGGCTACGAGCAGTACTTC; clone_size: -; j_call: TRBJ2-7; v_call: TRBV7-2; d_call: TRBD1
cdr3_aa: CAWSEVLNTGELFF; cdr3_nt: TGTGCCTGGAGTGAGGTCTTGAACACCGGGGAGCTGTTTTTT; clone_size: -; j_call: TRBJ2-2; v_call: TRBV30; d_call: -
cdr3_aa: CASSVVSVTGELFF; cdr3_nt: TGTGCCAGCAGCGTAGTGAGTGTTACCGGGGAGCTGTTTTTT; clone_size: once; j_call: TRBJ2-2; v_call: TRBV9; d_call: -
cdr3_aa: CASSIRGGQPQHF; cdr3_nt: TGTGCCAGTAGTATCAGGGGGGGCCAGCCCCAGCATTTT; clone_size: -; j_call: TRBJ1-5; v_call: TRBV19; d_call: TRBD1
cdr3_aa: CASSLAGRGGAYGYTF; cdr3_nt: TGTGCCAGCAGCTTAGCGGGGAGAGGAGGGGCTTATGGCTACACCTTC; clone_size: once; j_call: TRBJ1-2; v_call: TRBV7-2; d_call: -
cdr3_aa: CASSRSARGNTEAFF; cdr3_nt: TGTGCCAGTAGTAGGAGCGCCAGGGGTAACACTGAAGCTTTCTTT; clone_size: -; j_call: TRBJ1-1; v_call: TRBV19; d_call: -
cdr3_aa: CASSLTPSAGELFF; cdr3_nt: TGTGCCAGCAGCCTTACCCCTAGTGCCGGGGAGCTGTTTTTT; clone_size: -; j_call: TRBJ2-2; v_call: TRBV7-2; d_call: -
cdr3_aa: CASTLQIEAFF; cdr3_nt: TGTGCCAGCACCTTACAGATTGAAGCTTTCTTT; clone_size: -; j_call: TRBJ1-1; v_call: TRBV12-3/TRBV12-4; d_call: -
cdr3_aa: CASSFGDRVIDTQYF; cdr3_nt: TGTGCCAGCAGCTTCGGGGACAGGGTAATAGATACGCAGTATTTT; clone_size: -; j_call: TRBJ2-3; v_call: TRBV11-2; d_call: TRBD1
cdr3_aa: CASSLYRGQGNGYTF; cdr3_nt: TGTGCCAGCAGCCTATACAGGGGACAGGGAAATGGCTACACCTTC; clone_size: -; j_call: TRBJ1-2; v_call: TRBV28; d_call: TRBD1